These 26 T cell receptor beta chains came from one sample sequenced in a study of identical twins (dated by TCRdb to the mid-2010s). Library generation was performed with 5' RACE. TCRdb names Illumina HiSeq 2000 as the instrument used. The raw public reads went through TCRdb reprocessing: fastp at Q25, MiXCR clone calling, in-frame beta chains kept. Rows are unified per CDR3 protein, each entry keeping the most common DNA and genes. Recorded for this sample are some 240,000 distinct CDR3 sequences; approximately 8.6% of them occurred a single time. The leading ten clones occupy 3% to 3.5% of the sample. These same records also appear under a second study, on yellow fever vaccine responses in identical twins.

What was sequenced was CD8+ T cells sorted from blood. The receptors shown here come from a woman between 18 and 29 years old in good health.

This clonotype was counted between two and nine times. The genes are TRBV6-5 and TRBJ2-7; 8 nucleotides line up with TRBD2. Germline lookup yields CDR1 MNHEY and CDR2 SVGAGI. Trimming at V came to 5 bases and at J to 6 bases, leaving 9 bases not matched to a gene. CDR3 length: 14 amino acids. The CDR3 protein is CASSNYGGAVEQYF. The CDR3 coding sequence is TGTGCCAGCAGTAACTACGGGGGGGCTGTCGAGCAGTACTTC.

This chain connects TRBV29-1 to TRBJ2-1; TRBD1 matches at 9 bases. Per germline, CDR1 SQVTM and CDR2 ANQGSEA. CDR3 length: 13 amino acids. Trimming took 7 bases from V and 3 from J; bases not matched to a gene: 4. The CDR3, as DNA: TGCAGCGCTGGACAGGGGTTCTACAATGAGCAGTTCTTC. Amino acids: CSAGQGFYNEQFF.

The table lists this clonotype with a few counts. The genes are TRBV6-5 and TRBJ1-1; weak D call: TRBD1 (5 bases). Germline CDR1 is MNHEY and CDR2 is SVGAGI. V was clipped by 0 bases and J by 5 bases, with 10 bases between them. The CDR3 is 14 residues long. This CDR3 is CASSYSGGGTEAFF. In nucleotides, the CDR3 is TGTGCCAGCAGTTACTCCGGGGGAGGGACTGAAGCTTTCTTT.

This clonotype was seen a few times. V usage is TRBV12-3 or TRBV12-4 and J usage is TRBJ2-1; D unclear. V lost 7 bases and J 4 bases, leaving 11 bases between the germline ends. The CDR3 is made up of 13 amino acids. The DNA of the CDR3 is TGTGCCAGCACTTTGGGCGGTTACAATGAGCAGTTCTTC. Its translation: CASTLGGYNEQFF.

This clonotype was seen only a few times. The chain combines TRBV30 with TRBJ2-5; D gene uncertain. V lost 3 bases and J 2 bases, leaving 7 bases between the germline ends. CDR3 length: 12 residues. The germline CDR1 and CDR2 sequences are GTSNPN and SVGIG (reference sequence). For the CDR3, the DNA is TGTGCCTGGAGCGGCAGTCAAGAGACCCAGTACTTC. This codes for CAWSGSQETQYF.

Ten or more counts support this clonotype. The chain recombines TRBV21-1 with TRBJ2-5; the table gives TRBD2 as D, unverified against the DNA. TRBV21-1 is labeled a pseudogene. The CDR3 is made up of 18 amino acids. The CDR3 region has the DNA TGTGCCAGAAGATTAAAAAGACTAGCTGGGGATAGGCAAGAGACCCAGTACTTC. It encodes CARRLKRLAGDRQETQYF.

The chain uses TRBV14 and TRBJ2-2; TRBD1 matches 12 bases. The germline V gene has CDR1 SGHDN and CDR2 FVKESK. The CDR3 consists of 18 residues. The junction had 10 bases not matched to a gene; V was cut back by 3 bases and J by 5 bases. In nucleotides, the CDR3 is TGTGCCAGCAGCCACTCGGGACAGGGGGCGACGGGGACCGGGGAGCTGTTTTTT. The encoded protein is CASSHSGQGATGTGELFF.

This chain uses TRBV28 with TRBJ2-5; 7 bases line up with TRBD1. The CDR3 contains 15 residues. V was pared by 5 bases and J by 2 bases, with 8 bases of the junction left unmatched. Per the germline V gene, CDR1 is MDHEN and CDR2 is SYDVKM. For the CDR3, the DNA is TGTGCCAGCAGTAAAGGGACAGAAATTCAAGAGACCCAGTACTTC. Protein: CASSKGTEIQETQYF.

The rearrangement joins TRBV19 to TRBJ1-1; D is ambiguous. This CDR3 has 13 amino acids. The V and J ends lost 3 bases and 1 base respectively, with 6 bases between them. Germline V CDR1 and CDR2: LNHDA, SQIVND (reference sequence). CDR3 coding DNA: TGTGCCAGTAGTATGGGGAGGAACACTGAAGCTTTCTTT. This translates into CASSMGRNTEAFF.

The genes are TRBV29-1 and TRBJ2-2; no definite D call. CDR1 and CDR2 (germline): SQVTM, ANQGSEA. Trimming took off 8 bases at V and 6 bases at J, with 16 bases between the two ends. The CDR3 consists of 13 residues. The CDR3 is CSTTSVLSGELFF. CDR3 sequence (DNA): TGCAGCACTACATCGGTTCTATCCGGGGAGCTGTTTTTT.

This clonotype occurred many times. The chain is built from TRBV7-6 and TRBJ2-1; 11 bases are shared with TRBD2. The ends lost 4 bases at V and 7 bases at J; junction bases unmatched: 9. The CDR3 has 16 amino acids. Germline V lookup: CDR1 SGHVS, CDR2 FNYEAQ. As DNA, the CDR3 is TGTGCCAGCAGCTCAATAACTAGCGGGAGTGGGAATGAGCAGTTCTTC. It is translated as CASSSITSGSGNEQFF.

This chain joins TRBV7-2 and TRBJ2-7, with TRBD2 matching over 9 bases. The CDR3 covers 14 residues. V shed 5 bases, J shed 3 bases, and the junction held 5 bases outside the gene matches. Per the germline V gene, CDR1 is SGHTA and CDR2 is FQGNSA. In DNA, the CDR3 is TGTGCCAGCAGCCCCCCAGCGGGGGGCTACGAGCAGTACTTC. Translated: CASSPPAGGYEQYF.

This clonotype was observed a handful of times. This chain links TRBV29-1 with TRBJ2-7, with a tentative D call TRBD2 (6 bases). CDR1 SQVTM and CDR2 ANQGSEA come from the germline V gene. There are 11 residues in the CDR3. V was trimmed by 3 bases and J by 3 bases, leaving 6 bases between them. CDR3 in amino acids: CSVERDYEQYF. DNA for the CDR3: TGCAGCGTTGAGCGGGACTACGAGCAGTACTTC.

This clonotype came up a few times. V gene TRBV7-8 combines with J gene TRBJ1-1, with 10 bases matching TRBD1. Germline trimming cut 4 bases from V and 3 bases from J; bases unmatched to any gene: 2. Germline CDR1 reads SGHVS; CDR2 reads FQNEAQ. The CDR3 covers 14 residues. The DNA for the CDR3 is TGTGCCAGCAGCTGGACAGGGGGGGACACTGAAGCTTTCTTT. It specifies CASSWTGGDTEAFF.

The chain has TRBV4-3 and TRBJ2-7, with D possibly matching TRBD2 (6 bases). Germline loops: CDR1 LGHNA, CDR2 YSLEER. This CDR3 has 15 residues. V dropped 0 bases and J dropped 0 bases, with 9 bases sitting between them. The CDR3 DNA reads TGCGCCAGCAGCCAAGATAGCGGACTCTCCTACGAGCAGTACTTC. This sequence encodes CASSQDSGLSYEQYF.

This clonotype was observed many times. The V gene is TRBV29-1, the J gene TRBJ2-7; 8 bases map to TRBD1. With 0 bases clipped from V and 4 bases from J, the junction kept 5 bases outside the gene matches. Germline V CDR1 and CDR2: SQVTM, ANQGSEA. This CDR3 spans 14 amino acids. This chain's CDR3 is CSVEEDTGGYEQYF. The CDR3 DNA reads TGCAGCGTTGAAGAGGACACAGGGGGATACGAGCAGTACTTC.

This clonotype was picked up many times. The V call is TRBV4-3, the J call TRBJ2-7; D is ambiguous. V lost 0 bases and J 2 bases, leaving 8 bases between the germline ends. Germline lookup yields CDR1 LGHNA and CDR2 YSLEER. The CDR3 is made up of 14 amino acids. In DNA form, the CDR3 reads TGCGCCAGCAGCCAAGATAGGGTTGCCTACGAGCAGTACTTC. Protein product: CASSQDRVAYEQYF.

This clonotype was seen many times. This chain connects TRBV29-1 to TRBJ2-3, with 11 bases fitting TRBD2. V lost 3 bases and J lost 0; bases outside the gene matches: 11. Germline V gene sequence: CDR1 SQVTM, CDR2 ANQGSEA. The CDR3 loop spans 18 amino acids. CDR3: CSVDGLAGGPQSTDTQYF. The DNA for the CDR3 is TGCAGCGTTGATGGGCTAGCGGGAGGCCCCCAAAGCACAGATACGCAGTATTTT.

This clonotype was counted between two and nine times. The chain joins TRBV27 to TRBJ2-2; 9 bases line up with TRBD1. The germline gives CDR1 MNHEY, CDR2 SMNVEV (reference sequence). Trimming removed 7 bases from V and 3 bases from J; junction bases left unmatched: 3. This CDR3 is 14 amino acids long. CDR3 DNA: TGTGCCAGCAAACGGGACAGGGACACCGGGGAGCTGTTTTTT. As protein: CASKRDRDTGELFF.

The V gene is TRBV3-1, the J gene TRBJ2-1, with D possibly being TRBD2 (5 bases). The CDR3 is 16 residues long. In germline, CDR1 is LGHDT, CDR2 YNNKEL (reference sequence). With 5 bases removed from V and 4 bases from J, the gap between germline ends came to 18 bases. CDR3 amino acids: CASSSLAGMVYNEQFF. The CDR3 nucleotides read TGTGCCAGCAGCTCCCTAGCAGGAATGGTGTACAATGAGCAGTTCTTC.

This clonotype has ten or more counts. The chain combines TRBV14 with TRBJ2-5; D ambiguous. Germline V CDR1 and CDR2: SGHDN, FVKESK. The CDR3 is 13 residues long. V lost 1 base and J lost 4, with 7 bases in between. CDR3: CASSQGVRETQYF. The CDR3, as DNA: TGTGCCAGCAGCCAAGGGGTAAGAGAGACCCAGTACTTC.

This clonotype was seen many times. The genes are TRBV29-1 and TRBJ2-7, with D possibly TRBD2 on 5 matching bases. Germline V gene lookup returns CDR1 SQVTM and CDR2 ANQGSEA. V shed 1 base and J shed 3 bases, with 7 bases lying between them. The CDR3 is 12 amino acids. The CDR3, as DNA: TGCAGCGTTGAAGTGGCGGGCTACGAGCAGTACTTC. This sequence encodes CSVEVAGYEQYF.

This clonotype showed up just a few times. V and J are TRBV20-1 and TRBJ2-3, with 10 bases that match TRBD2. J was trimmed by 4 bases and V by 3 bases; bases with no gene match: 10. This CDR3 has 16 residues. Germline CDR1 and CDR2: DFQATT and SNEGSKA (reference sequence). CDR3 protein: CSARSLAGVWADTQYF. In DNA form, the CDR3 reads TGCAGTGCTAGGAGCCTAGCGGGAGTTTGGGCAGATACGCAGTATTTT.

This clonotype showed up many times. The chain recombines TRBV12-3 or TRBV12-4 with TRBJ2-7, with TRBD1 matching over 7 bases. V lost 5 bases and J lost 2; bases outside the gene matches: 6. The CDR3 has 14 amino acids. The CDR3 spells CASSLQQGPYEQYF. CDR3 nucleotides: TGTGCCAGCAGTCTCCAACAGGGGCCCTACGAGCAGTACTTC.

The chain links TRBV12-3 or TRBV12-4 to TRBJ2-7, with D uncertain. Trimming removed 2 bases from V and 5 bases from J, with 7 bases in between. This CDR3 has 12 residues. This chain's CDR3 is CASSLTLDEQYF. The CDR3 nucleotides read TGTGCCAGCAGTTTAACCCTAGACGAGCAGTACTTC.

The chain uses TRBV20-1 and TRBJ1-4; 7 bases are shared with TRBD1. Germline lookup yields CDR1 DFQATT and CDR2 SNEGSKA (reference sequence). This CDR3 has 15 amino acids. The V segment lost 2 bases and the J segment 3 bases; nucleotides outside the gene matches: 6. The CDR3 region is CSARPDREANEKLFF. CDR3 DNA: TGCAGTGCTAGACCCGACAGGGAAGCTAATGAAAAACTGTTTTTT.